This TCR beta chain comes out of a study of beta chain features in type 1 diabetes (dated 2018 in TCRdb). Describing the broader study: Patients and healthy donors did not differ in mean age, gender distribution, total cell number or subset yield. A total of roughly 100 million sorted cells were examined across all samples, and the number of cells per subset was strongly correlated with RNA yield. Regulatory and stem cell-like memory subsets were isolated from only 8 patients and about eight healthy donors, whereas naive and central memory subsets came from all 28 donors. In the study, TCRB repertoires of sorted circulating CD4+ T cell subsets from recently diagnosed type 1 diabetes patients were compared with those of matched healthy donors. Overall results and qualifications from the work: The naive, central memory and regulatory TCRB repertoires appeared to resemble one another more closely among patients than among healthy donors. Shorter templates might have been favored by PCR, but patient and control samples were amplified and corrected together, so both groups would have been affected equally by any skew. Because cDNA was sequenced instead of genomic DNA, highly expressing activated cells could be over-represented, though the groups showed no difference in activation or CD3 levels. A moderate but significant shortening of TCRB CDR3 length was observed in type 1 diabetes patients in all four CD4+ subsets. Patients with type 1 diabetes made fewer insertions and deleted more nucleotides at VDJ recombination sites, implying thymic rearrangement abnormalities. Because the HLA sub-analyses included only small numbers of individuals, any influence of HLA type on TCRB rearrangement was left unresolved.

All of the isolated RNA was reverse transcribed with the High Capacity cDNA Reverse Transcription Kit, so expressed TCRB transcripts were sequenced. Deep immunoSEQ sequencing was performed on naive, central memory and regulatory T cell samples, with an average of roughly 3.3 million total reads per sample. Sorted cells were lysed in RLT buffer, and RNA was extracted using DNase-treated RNeasy Micro or Mini kits according to cell number. To prevent cross-contamination, each cell subset was processed individually, whereas patient and healthy donor samples were processed jointly. Using the immunoSEQ multiplex PCR, TCRB sequences were amplified from cDNA into 87-bp fragments spanning the CDR3 region. Amplicons were sequenced on the Illumina HiSeq platform. For the original study's pipeline: PCR bias was corrected computationally using synthetic template baselines, and reads within Hamming distance 2 were collapsed, with unmergeable singletons discarded. By aligning reads against IMGT, V, D and J genes, CDR3 length, and insertions or deletions at six rearrangement sites were assigned. Within each subset, clonotype counts were normalized to sorted cell number, and only after that were true diversity and Gini coefficients computed with the tcR R package. Repertoire sharing was quantified using the overlap coefficient calculated on TCRB nucleotide sequences. As a proxy for the pre-selection repertoire, out-of-frame TCRB sequences from naive cells were analyzed. As stored in TCRdb, this immuneACCESS dataset retains in-frame rearrangements with V and J assigned. A fraction of the clones does not appear; measured against another copy, unresolved V genes explain less than half of the discrepancy, and the remainder lacks a known reason. The DNA was the basis for D and trimming; V, J and clone size are from that table. The sample table lists 680,000 or so clones, roughly 16% of them with a count of one. Jointly, the top ten make up 0.09% to 0.095% of the sample.

On this clone: This receptor's antigen is unknown. The input lacks base qualities; no much larger clone sits a single base away.

Each donor gave one peripheral blood draw, roughly 120 mL on average, collected into heparinised tubes. A BD FACSAria II was used to sort naive, central memory, regulatory and stem cell-like memory CD4+ T cells with a panel that included CD45RO, CCR7, CD25, CD127, CD95 and CD27. Every sorted population had a purity above 95%. Right away, PBMCs were isolated by Lymphoprep density gradient centrifugation and were stained directly, with no culture step. So that batch effects would be minimized, each experiment stained and sorted samples in pairs, pairing one healthy donor with one patient. The TCR sequence derives from a man aged 18 to 30 in good health. Input material: naive CD4+ T cells from blood. The sample's cell subset or site label is to be understood as: true naive CD4+ T cells.

The CDR3 has the sequence CSAQLEVEQYF. Read as DNA, the sequence is TGCAGTGCTCAGCTCGAGGTTGAGCAGTACTTC. The sequence joins TRBV20-1 to TRBJ2-5, with the D segment identity uncertain. CDR1 DFQATT and CDR2 SNEGSKA are derived from the germline V gene (reference sequence). V drops 5 bases and J drops 11 bases, leaving 15 bases in between. Inclusive of the bounding cysteine and phenylalanine, the CDR3 is 11 residues long. Only the CDR3 region is kept as DNA, spanning 33 bases read in frame from base 1.